The rows below give T cell receptor beta chains drawn from one sample of a study of cytomegalovirus exposure and HLA in healthy donors. The protocol was immunoSEQ multiplex PCR, while the TCRdb copy is restricted to in-frame clones and leaves out a portion. The table has about 110,000 clones, around 72% seen once. Material: PBMCs. The receptor source for this set is a woman between 40 and 55 years old in good health and CMV-seropositive. CDR3s include the opening cysteine and the closing phenylalanine or tryptophan. A D gene is named only where the DNA matches it firmly. The size field is filled for only some rows; it gives once, few, many or a size class.

CDR3 protein,CDR3 DNA,D gene,V gene,J gene,clone size
CASSYTGTYEQYF,TGTGCCAGCAGCTATACAGGGACCTACGAGCAGTACTTC,-,TRBV7-2,TRBJ2-7,few
CATSMDPGGNQPQHF,TGTGCCACCAGTATGGACCCGGGGGGCAATCAGCCCCAGCATTTT,-,TRBV15,TRBJ1-5,-
CASSLRFGRVNTEAFF,TGTGCCAGCAGCTTGAGATTTGGCAGGGTGAACACTGAAGCTTTCTTT,-,TRBV5-6,TRBJ1-1,-
CASSLQGHTIYF,TGTGCCAGCAGCCTGCAGGGCCACACCATATATTTT,-,TRBV11-1,TRBJ1-3,few
CASSQGVGGAGSSYNEQFF,TGCGCCAGCAGCCAGGGGGTCGGCGGAGCGGGGAGCTCCTACAATGAGCAGTTCTTC,TRBD2,TRBV4-1,TRBJ2-1,-
CASTMRDRGDYGYTF,TGTGCCAGCACGATGCGGGACAGGGGAGACTATGGCTACACCTTC,TRBD1,TRBV2,TRBJ1-2,-
CASSQGGQGVNYGYTF,TGCGCCAGCAGCCAGGGGGGACAGGGGGTTAACTATGGCTACACCTTC,TRBD1,TRBV4-3,TRBJ1-2,-
CASSLTGGVREQYF,TGTGCCAGCAGCTTAACGGGGGGGGTTCGGGAGCAGTACTTC,TRBD2,TRBV7-2,TRBJ2-7,few
CASITGIANSYEQYF,TGTGCCAGCATAACCGGGATAGCGAACTCCTACGAGCAGTACTTC,-,TRBV11-2,TRBJ2-7,-
CATSISGGFTDTQYF,TGTGCCACCAGCATTAGCGGGGGATTCACAGATACGCAGTATTTT,TRBD2,TRBV15,TRBJ2-3,once
CASSHRGQPQHF,TGTGCCAGCAGCCATCGGGGTCAGCCCCAGCATTTT,-,TRBV7-2,TRBJ1-5,-
CSVEQGAYNTIYF,TGCAGCGTTGAGCAGGGGGCTTACAACACCATATATTTT,TRBD1,TRBV29-1,TRBJ1-3,-
CSVADLLGATEAFF,TGCAGCGTTGCCGACCTCCTGGGAGCAACTGAAGCTTTCTTT,-,TRBV29-1,TRBJ1-1,-
CASSQGTTAPLHF,TGCGCCAGCAGCCAAGGCACCACGGCACCCCTCCACTTT,-,TRBV4-3,TRBJ1-6,-
CASSVTDVNSPLHF,TGTGCCAGCAGCGTAACAGACGTTAATTCACCCCTCCACTTT,-,TRBV7-8,TRBJ1-6,-
CASSQDQEGLASGNTIYF,TGCGCCAGCAGCCAAGATCAGGAAGGTCTCGCTAGCGGAAACACCATATATTTT,-,TRBV4-1,TRBJ1-3,-
CATSLPRGYGYTF,TGTGCCACCAGCTTACCCCGGGGCTATGGCTACACCTTC,-,TRBV15,TRBJ1-2,few
CASNTGQGDLYEQYF,TGTGCCAGCAACACGGGACAGGGGGACCTCTACGAGCAGTACTTC,TRBD1,TRBV6-1,TRBJ2-7,-
CASSPRGGQGANSPLHF,TGTGCCAGCAGCCCAAGGGGGGGACAGGGGGCAAATTCACCCCTCCACTTT,TRBD1,TRBV7-8,TRBJ1-6,few
CASSQSQTGNTEAFF,TGTGCCAGCAGCCAATCCCAGACAGGGAACACTGAAGCTTTCTTT,-,TRBV14,TRBJ1-1,-
CASSVEGGWGGPNTQYF,TGTGCCAGCAGCGTAGAGGGGGGTTGGGGGGGGCCTAATACGCAGTATTTT,-,TRBV9,TRBJ2-3,few
CASSGSSSGNTIYF,TGTGCCAGCAGCGGGAGCAGCTCTGGAAACACCATATATTTT,-,TRBV7-2,TRBJ1-3,once
CASSQAGTGYSEQYF,TGTGCCAGCAGCCAAGCTGGGACAGGGTATTCGGAGCAGTACTTC,TRBD1,TRBV14,TRBJ2-7,once
CASSAGVDNEQFF,TGTGCCAGCAGCGCGGGAGTCGACAATGAGCAGTTCTTC,TRBD2,TRBV7-3,TRBJ2-1,few
CASRQTEGSNYGYTF,TGTGCCAGCAGACAAACTGAGGGATCTAACTATGGCTACACCTTC,-,TRBV5-4,TRBJ1-2,-
CASSTGMNTEAFF,TGTGCCAGCAGTACAGGCATGAACACTGAAGCTTTCTTT,-,TRBV6-6,TRBJ1-1,-
CASSLSRESPLHF,TGTGCCAGCAGTTTATCCAGGGAATCACCCCTCCACTTT,-,TRBV27,TRBJ1-6,-
CASSVDTYEQYF,TGTGCCAGCAGCGTCGACACCTACGAGCAGTACTTC,-,TRBV5-6,TRBJ2-7,-
CASTPGGTDTQYF,TGTGCCAGCACCCCAGGGGGGACAGATACGCAGTATTTT,-,TRBV6-1,TRBJ2-3,few
CASSQVRLEHSEWADTQYF,TGCGCCAGCAGCCAAGTACGGTTGGAGCACTCAGAATGGGCAGATACGCAGTATTTT,-,TRBV4-3,TRBJ2-3,-
CASSSWNTEAFF,TGTGCCAGCAGCTCGTGGAACACTGAAGCTTTCTTT,-,TRBV9,TRBJ1-1,-
CASSATDRSTGYTF,TGTGCCAGCAGTGCTACGGACAGGTCCACGGGCTACACCTTC,TRBD1,TRBV2,TRBJ1-2,-
CASSYTTGYGYEQYF,TGTGCCAGCAGTTATACGACAGGGTACGGCTACGAGCAGTACTTC,TRBD1,TRBV6-5,TRBJ2-7,once
CASSQDVRVGSPLHF,TGCGCCAGCAGCCAAGATGTGAGGGTGGGATCACCCCTCCACTTT,-,TRBV4-3,TRBJ1-6,-
CASSSTGTAYGYTF,TGTGCCAGCAGCTCAACCGGGACAGCTTATGGCTACACCTTC,TRBD1,TRBV7-8,TRBJ1-2,-
CASSGAGGRANEKLFF,TGTGCCAGCAGCGGGGCGGGAGGACGGGCTAATGAAAAACTGTTTTTT,-,TRBV2,TRBJ1-4,few
CASTPEAGSGEQYF,TGTGCCAGCACTCCCGAAGCAGGGTCAGGCGAGCAGTACTTC,-,TRBV2,TRBJ2-7,-
CASSSQITEAFF,TGTGCCAGCAGTTCCCAAATTACTGAAGCTTTCTTT,-,TRBV6-5,TRBJ1-1,-
CAPRGGYGYTF,TGTGCCCCAAGAGGGGGTTATGGCTACACCTTC,-,TRBV10-3,TRBJ1-2,-
CASSFALANTGELFF,TGTGCCAGCAGCTTCGCACTAGCGAACACCGGGGAGCTGTTTTTT,-,TRBV7-9,TRBJ2-2,few
CASSPQGARATEAFF,TGTGCCAGCAGCCCGCAGGGGGCCCGGGCCACTGAAGCTTTCTTT,TRBD1,TRBV7-2,TRBJ1-1,-
CASSQVPGAEAFF,TGTGCCAGCAGCCAAGTCCCGGGAGCTGAAGCTTTCTTT,-,TRBV14,TRBJ1-1,-
CASRLGGDGVGYTF,TGTGCCAGCAGACTCGGGGGGGACGGTGTGGGCTACACCTTC,-,TRBV6-1,TRBJ1-2,-
CASEWGLMNTGELFF,TGTGCCAGCGAGTGGGGACTTATGAACACCGGGGAGCTGTTTTTT,-,TRBV2,TRBJ2-2,-
CASSRLAGSSYEQYF,TGTGCCAGCAGTAGACTAGCGGGGAGCTCCTACGAGCAGTACTTC,TRBD2,TRBV6-5,TRBJ2-7,few
CASSPQGTAGANVLTF,TGTGCCAGCAGCCCCCAGGGAACAGCTGGGGCCAACGTCCTGACTTTC,-,TRBV6-4,TRBJ2-6,-
CASSLEGDYEQYF,TGTGCCAGCAGCTTAGAAGGGGACTACGAGCAGTACTTC,-,TRBV7-9,TRBJ2-7,-
CASSLGGPPGELFF,TGTGCCAGCAGCTTGGGGGGGCCTCCCGGGGAGCTGTTTTTT,-,TRBV7-3,TRBJ2-2,-
CASSASTGLQETQYF,TGTGCCAGCAGCGCCTCGACAGGGCTTCAAGAGACCCAGTACTTC,TRBD1,TRBV9,TRBJ2-5,-
CASSPGDGPYEQYF,TGTGCCAGCAGCCCAGGTGACGGTCCCTACGAGCAGTACTTC,-,TRBV5-6,TRBJ2-7,once
CASSLAQTANTEAFF,TGTGCCAGCAGCTTGGCTCAGACAGCGAACACTGAAGCTTTCTTT,-,TRBV5-4,TRBJ1-1,-
CASSLRGAAEQYF,TGTGCCAGCAGCTTAAGGGGTGCAGCCGAGCAGTACTTC,-,TRBV13,TRBJ2-7,-
CASAGAYEQYF,TGTGCCAGCGCGGGTGCCTACGAGCAGTACTTC,-,TRBV7-2,TRBJ2-7,-
CASRNPGQGYEQYF,TGTGCCAGCAGGAATCCGGGACAGGGCTACGAGCAGTACTTC,TRBD1,TRBV6-1,TRBJ2-7,-
CASSEATSGGLLETQYF,TGTGCCAGCAGTGAAGCGACTAGCGGGGGCCTCCTGGAGACCCAGTACTTC,TRBD2,TRBV2,TRBJ2-5,-
CASRSSWGEAFF,TGTGCCAGTAGATCCTCCTGGGGGGAGGCTTTCTTT,-,TRBV19,TRBJ1-1,-
CASSSDGATLNTEAFF,TGTGCCAGCAGCTCAGATGGGGCCACCTTGAACACTGAAGCTTTCTTT,-,TRBV5-4,TRBJ1-1,-
CASSPTGTAGNTIYF,TGTGCCAGCAGCCCGACCGGGACTGCTGGAAACACCATATATTTT,-,TRBV5-8,TRBJ1-3,-
CATTRRRGETEAFF,TGTGCCACCACTAGGAGGAGGGGAGAAACTGAAGCTTTCTTT,-,TRBV15,TRBJ1-1,once
CASSLGRNQPQHF,TGTGCCAGCAGCTTGGGCAGGAACCAGCCCCAGCATTTT,-,TRBV5-4,TRBJ1-5,-